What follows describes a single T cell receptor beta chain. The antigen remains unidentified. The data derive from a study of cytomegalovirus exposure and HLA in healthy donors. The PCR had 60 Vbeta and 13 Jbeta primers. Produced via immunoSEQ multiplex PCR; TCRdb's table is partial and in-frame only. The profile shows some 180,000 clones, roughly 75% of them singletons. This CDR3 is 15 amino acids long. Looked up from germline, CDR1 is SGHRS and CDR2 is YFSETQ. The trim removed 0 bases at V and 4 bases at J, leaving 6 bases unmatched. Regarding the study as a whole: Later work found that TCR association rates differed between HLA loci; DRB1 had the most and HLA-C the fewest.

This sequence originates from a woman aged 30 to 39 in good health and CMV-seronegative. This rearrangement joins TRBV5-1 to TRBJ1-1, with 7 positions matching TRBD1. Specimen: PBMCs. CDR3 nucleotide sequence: TGCGCCAGCAGCTTGGGCAGGGCAGGGGGCACTGAAGCTTTCTTT. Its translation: CASSLGRAGGTEAFF.